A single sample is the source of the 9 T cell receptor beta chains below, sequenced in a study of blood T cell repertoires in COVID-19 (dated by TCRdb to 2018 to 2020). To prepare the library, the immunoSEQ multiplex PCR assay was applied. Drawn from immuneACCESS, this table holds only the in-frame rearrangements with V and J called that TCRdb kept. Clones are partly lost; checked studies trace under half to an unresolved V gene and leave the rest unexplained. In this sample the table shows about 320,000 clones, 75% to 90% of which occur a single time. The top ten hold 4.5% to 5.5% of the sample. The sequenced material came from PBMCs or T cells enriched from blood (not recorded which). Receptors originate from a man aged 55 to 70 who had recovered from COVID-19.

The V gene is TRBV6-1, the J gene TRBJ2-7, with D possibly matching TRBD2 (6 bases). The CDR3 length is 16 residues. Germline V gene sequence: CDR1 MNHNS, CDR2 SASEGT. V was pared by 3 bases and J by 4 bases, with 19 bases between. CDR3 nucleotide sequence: TGTGCCAGCAGTGAGGTTGGGGTCACGGAGGGGTACGAGCAGTACTTC. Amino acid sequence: CASSEVGVTEGYEQYF.

The CDR3 DNA reads TGTGCCAGCAGCCGACTAGCGGAGGGGTACACCGGGGAGCTGTTTTTT. Protein: CASSRLAEGYTGELFF. This chain uses TRBV14 with TRBJ2-2, with 9 bases identical to TRBD2. V was pared by 4 bases and J by 3 bases, with 6 bases of the junction left unmatched. CDR1 is SGHDN and CDR2 is FVKESK in the germline V gene. The CDR3 spans 16 residues.

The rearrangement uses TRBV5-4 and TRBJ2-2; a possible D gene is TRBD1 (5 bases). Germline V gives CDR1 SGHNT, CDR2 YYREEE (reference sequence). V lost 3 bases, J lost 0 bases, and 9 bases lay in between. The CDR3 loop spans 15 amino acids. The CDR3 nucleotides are TGTGCCAGCAGCTGGAAAGGGGCGAACACCGGGGAGCTGTTTTTT. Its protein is CASSWKGANTGELFF.

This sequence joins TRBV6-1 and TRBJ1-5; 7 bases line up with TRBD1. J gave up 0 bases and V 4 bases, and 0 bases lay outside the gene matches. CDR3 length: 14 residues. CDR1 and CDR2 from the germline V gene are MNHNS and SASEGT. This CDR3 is CASSGQGSNQPQHF. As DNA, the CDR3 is TGTGCCAGCAGTGGACAGGGTAGCAATCAGCCCCAGCATTTT.

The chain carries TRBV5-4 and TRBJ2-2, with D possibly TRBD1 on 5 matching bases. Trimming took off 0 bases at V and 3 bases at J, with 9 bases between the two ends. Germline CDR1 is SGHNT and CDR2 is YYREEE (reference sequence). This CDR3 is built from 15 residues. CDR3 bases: TGTGCCAGCAGCTTGGGGCAGGGATACACCGGGGAGCTGTTTTTT. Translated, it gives CASSLGQGYTGELFF.

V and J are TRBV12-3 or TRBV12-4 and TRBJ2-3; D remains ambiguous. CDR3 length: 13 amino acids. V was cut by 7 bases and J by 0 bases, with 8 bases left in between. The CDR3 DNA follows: TGTGCCAGCAATCCACAGAGCACAGATACGCAGTATTTT. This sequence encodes CASNPQSTDTQYF.

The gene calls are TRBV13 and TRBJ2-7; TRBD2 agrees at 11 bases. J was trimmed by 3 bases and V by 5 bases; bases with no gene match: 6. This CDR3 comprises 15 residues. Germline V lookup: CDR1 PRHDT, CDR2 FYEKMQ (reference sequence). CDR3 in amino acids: CASSPGTSGNYEQYF. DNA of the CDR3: TGTGCCAGCAGCCCCGGGACTAGCGGAAACTACGAGCAGTACTTC.

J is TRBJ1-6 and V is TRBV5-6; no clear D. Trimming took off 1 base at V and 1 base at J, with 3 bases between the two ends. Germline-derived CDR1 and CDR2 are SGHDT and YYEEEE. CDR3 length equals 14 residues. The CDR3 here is CASSLSSYNSPLHF. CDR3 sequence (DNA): TGTGCCAGCAGCTTGTCGTCCTATAATTCACCCCTCCACTTT.

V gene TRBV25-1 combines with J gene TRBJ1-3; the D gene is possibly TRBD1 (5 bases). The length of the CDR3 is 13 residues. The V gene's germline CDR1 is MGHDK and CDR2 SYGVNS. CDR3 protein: CELRGCAGNTIYF. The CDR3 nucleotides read TGTGAGCTGCGGGGGTGTGCTGGAAACACCATATATTTT.